The entry below gives a single T cell receptor beta chain sequence along with its context. The CDR3 length is 14 residues. Losses at the gene ends were 4 bases for V and 8 bases for J; bases not matched to a gene: 8. This sample is drawn from a study of technical replicates of blood from four donors. The assay was immunoSEQ multiplex PCR, and TCRdb's table has in-frame clones only and misses some. The sample yields about 9,400 clones, roughly 89% seen once. The sequence came from a human donor in good health. Sequencing was performed on PBMCs. V and J are TRBV5-3 and TRBJ2-1, with 8 bases that match TRBD2. TRBV5-3 is known as an ORF, though its function is uncertain. CDR3 region: CARSISGGGDEQFF. CDR3 sequence (DNA): TGTGCCAGAAGCATAAGCGGGGGCGGGGATGAGCAGTTCTTC.